The sequence of this T cell receptor beta chain was determined in a study of T cell repertoires and HLA-DP antigens. Looking at the study overall: CD4+ T cells were cocultured with HeLa cells expressing HLA-DP. Donor ages ranged from 18-to-29 to 60-to-69; two men, one woman.

General observations from the study: Naive and memory CD4+ cells were analysed together, not apart.

Clones were read by immunoSEQ multiplex PCR, and TCRdb kept only the in-frame ones, dropping some. This sample has some 89,000 clones, with around nine tenths found just once. Germline V gives CDR1 MNHEY, CDR2 SVGAGI. V was clipped by 8 bases and J by 4 bases, with 11 bases between them. The CDR3 extends over 12 amino acids. A word on this clone: Its antigen is not known.

What was sequenced was CD4+ T cells from PBMCs. The sequence came from a man aged 45-65 years in good health and CMV-seronegative. The chain combines TRBV6-5 with TRBJ1-2, with D tentatively TRBD1 (5 bases). CDR3 region: CASGGASYGYTF. The CDR3 DNA follows: TGTGCCAGCGGTGGGGCAAGCTATGGCTACACCTTC.